The present T cell receptor (beta chain) was sequenced within a study of beta chain features in type 1 diabetes. Findings and limits, study-wide: In every one of the four CD4+ subsets, TCRB CDR3s were moderately but significantly shorter in Type 1 diabetes patients. VDJ junctions from type 1 diabetes patients carried fewer insertions and larger deletions.

This clone has just a few counts. The antigen is undetermined. V shed 4 bases and J 3 bases; nucleotides not matched to a gene: 13. This CDR3 is built from 18 residues. Germline V gene lookup returns CDR1 GTSNPN and CDR2 SVGIG (reference sequence). The isolated RNA, all of it, was reverse transcribed, so expressed TCRB transcripts were what got sequenced. The method was immunoSEQ multiplex PCR; TCRdb's version includes in-frame clones alone and lacks a portion of them. The sample carries 130,000 to 150,000 clones, less than 11% recorded once. Sorted CD4+ subsets: naive, central memory, regulatory, stem cell-like memory (CD45RO/CCR7/CD25/CD127/CD95/CD27 panel).

The receptor's source is a man aged 18 to 30 in good health. The chain couples TRBV30 to TRBJ2-6; 9 positions agree with TRBD1. Sample: naive CD4+ T cells from blood. The CDR3 DNA sequence: TGTGCCTGGACCCGGGACAGGGTTGCCATGGGTGGGGCCAACGTCCTGACTTTC. It codes for CAWTRDRVAMGGANVLTF.